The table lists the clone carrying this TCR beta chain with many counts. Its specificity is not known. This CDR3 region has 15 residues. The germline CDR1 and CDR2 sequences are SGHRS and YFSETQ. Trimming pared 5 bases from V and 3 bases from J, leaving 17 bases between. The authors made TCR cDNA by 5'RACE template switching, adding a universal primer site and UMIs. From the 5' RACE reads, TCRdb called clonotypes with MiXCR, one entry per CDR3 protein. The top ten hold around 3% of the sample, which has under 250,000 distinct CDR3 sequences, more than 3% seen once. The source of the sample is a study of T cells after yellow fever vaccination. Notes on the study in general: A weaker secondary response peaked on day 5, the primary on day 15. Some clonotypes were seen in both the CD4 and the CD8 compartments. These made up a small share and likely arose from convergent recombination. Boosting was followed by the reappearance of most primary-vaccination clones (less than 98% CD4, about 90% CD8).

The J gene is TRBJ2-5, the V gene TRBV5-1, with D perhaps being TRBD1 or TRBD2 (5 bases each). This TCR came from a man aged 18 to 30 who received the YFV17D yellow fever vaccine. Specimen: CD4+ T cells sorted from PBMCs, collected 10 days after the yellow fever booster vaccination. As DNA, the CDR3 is TGCGCCAGCAGGGAAGCCGGGACCATAAAAGAGACCCAGTACTTC. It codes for CASREAGTIKETQYF.